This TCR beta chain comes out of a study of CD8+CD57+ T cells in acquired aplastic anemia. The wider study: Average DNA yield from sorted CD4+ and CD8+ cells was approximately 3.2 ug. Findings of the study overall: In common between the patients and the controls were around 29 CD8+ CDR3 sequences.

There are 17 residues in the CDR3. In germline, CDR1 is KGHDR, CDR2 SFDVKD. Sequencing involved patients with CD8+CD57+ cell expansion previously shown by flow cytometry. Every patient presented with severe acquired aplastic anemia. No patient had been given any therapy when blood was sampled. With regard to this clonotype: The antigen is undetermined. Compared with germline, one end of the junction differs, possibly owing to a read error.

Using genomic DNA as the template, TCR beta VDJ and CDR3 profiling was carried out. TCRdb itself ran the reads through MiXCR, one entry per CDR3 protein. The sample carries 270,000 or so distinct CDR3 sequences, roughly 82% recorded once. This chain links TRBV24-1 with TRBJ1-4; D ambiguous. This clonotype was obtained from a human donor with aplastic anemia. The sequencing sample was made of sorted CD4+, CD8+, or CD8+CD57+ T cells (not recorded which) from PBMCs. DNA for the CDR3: TGTGCCATCAGTGATCCGGCAGGAGAACAAATTAATGAAAAACTGTTTTTT. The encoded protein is CAISDPAGEQINEKLFF.